A single sample is the source of the 28 T cell receptor beta chains below, sequenced in a study of blood T cell repertoires in COVID-19. Using immunoSEQ multiplex PCR, the repertoire was profiled, and TCRdb retains in-frame clones only, with some absent. The sample shows 230,000 or so clones, about 91% of them seen only once. The sequenced sample consisted of PBMCs or T cells enriched from blood (not recorded which). The receptors here all came from a woman aged 35 to 49 with acute COVID-19.

The rearrangement uses TRBV27 and TRBJ1-5; perhaps TRBD1 as D (5 bases). Trimming removed 4 bases at V and 5 bases at J, with 9 bases between. The CDR3 totals 13 residues. Looked up from germline, CDR1 is MNHEY and CDR2 is SMNVEV (reference sequence). The CDR3: CASSSRGDQPQHF. CDR3 sequence (DNA): TGTGCCAGCAGTTCAAGGGGTGATCAGCCCCAGCATTTT.

The gene calls are TRBV9 and TRBJ1-3; 7 bases agree with TRBD1. This CDR3 is 18 amino acids long. J was trimmed by 2 bases and V by 3 bases; bases with no gene match: 14. Germline CDR1 reads SGDLS; CDR2 reads YYNGEE. CDR3 loop: CASSAGTAGLVAGNTIYF. The DNA of the CDR3 is TGTGCCAGCAGCGCAGGGACAGCTGGATTAGTGGCTGGAAACACCATATATTTT. Together with reference TRBV9 and TRBJ1-3, the CDR3 gives the full variable domain: DSGVTQTPKHLITATGQRVTLRCSPRSGDLSVYWYQQSLDQGLQFLIQYYNGEERAKGNILERFSAQQFPDLHSELNLSSLELGDSALYFCASSAGTAGLVAGNTIYFGEGSWLTVV.

CDR3 in amino acids: CAIQTGTGGYTF. The CDR3 DNA sequence: TGTGCCATCCAGACAGGGACGGGCGGCTACACCTTC. The rearrangement uses TRBV11-3 and TRBJ1-2, with TRBD1 matching 7 bases. The CDR3 extends over 12 amino acids. The germline V gene encodes CDR1 SGHNT and CDR2 YENEEA. Germline trimming cut 10 bases from V and 8 bases from J; bases unmatched to any gene: 10.

The table lists this clone with a few counts. Other DNA sequences in this sample translate to the same CDR3. The chain uses TRBV7-2 and TRBJ1-5; D might be TRBD1 (6 bases). Trimming shortened V by 1 base and J by 4 bases, and 11 bases separated the two germline ends. The germline gives CDR1 SGHTA, CDR2 FQGNSA. The CDR3 is 15 amino acids. CDR3 residues: CASSLEGTQNQPQHF. In DNA, the CDR3 is TGTGCCAGCAGCTTAGAAGGGACACAAAATCAGCCCCAGCATTTT. The full variable domain, in which reference TRBV7-2 and TRBJ1-5 provide the parts outside the CDR3, is GAGVSQSPSNKVTEKGKDVELRCDPISGHTALYWYRQSLGQGLEFLIYFQGNSAPDKSGLPSDRFSAERTGGSVSTLTIQRTQQEDSAVYLCASSLEGTQNQPQHFGDGTRLSIL.

Only one count was recorded for this clone. The rearrangement links TRBV18 to TRBJ2-2; D gene uncertain. CDR1 KGHSH and CDR2 LQKENI come from the germline V gene. Trimming took off 0 bases at V and 0 bases at J, with 8 bases between the two ends. The CDR3 extends over 16 amino acids. CDR3 in DNA: TGTGCCAGCTCACCACCCCGCGGTTCGAACACCGGGGAGCTGTTTTTT. Protein sequence: CASSPPRGSNTGELFF. The complete variable domain, with remaining parts taken from reference TRBV18 and TRBJ2-2, reads NAGVMQNPRHLVRRRGQEARLRCSPMKGHSHVYWYRQLPEEGLKFMVYLQKENIIDESGMPKERFSAEFPKEGPSILRIQQVVRGDSAAYFCASSPPRGSNTGELFFGEGSRLTVL.

This clone has more than one count but fewer than ten. The chain couples TRBV19 to TRBJ1-1; D is unclear. From germline, CDR1 is LNHDA and CDR2 SQIVND (reference sequence). The CDR3 contains 13 residues. Trimming removed 3 bases at V and 1 base at J, with 6 bases between. This CDR3 is CASSIWRNTEAFF. Written as DNA, the CDR3 is TGTGCCAGTAGTATCTGGAGGAACACTGAAGCTTTCTTT. Combining the CDR3 with reference TRBV19 and TRBJ1-1 gives the whole variable domain DGGITQSPKYLFRKEGQNVTLSCEQNLNHDAMYWYRQDPGQGLRLIYYSQIVNDFQKGDIAEGYSVSREKKESFPLTVTSAQKNPTAFYLCASSIWRNTEAFFGQGTRLTVV.

This clone was picked up many times. Its ends do not fully match the called genes, so a read error is possible. The rearrangement joins TRBV7-7 to TRBJ2-3, with a possible D match to TRBD2 (6 bases). CDR1 is SSHAT, CDR2 FNYEAQ, per germline (reference sequence). The CDR3 runs 15 residues. The CDR3, as DNA: TGTGCTAGCAGCCTTGGGCCTAGCGGCACAGATACGCAGTATTTT. Translating it yields CASSLGPSGTDTQYF.

In its sample, this clone was seen many times. This chain links TRBV5-6 with TRBJ2-5, with 10 bases aligning to TRBD1. The junction had 9 bases not matched to a gene; V was cut back by 2 bases and J by 5 bases. The V gene's germline CDR1 is SGHDT and CDR2 YYEEEE. CDR3 size: 16 residues. The CDR3 sequence is CASSLTRRQGAETQYF. The CDR3 DNA reads TGTGCCAGCAGCTTAACTAGGCGACAGGGGGCCGAGACCCAGTACTTC.

J is TRBJ1-1 and V is TRBV19; TRBD1 aligns across 10 bases. The germline V gene has CDR1 LNHDA and CDR2 SQIVND (reference sequence). CDR3 size: 13 residues. V lost 6 bases and J lost 6; bases outside the gene matches: 4. CDR3 in DNA: TGTGCCAGTAGGACAGGGGGCCTGGCTGAAGCTTTCTTT. Amino acid sequence: CASRTGGLAEAFF.

The chain has TRBV10-2 and TRBJ2-3; a weak D match, TRBD1 (6 bases). V shed 4 bases and J shed 2 bases, with 10 bases lying between them. CDR1 WSHSY and CDR2 SAAADI come from the germline V gene. This CDR3 contains 14 residues. DNA of the CDR3: TGCGCCAGCAGTGTTAACAGGGCCACAGATACGCAGTATTTT. As protein: CASSVNRATDTQYF.

CDR3 in DNA: TGTGCCATCAGCCGGGGACAGGGGTACGAGCAGTACTTC. Translated: CAISRGQGYEQYF. This chain uses TRBV10-3 with TRBJ2-7, with 10 nucleotides matching TRBD1. Germline-derived CDR1 and CDR2 are ENHRY and SYGVKD. Losses at the gene ends were 6 bases for V and 4 bases for J; bases not matched to a gene: 3. CDR3 length equals 13 residues.

V is TRBV2 and J is TRBJ1-1; D may be TRBD1 (5 bases). Germline assignment: CDR1 SNHLY and CDR2 FYNNEI. V lost 8 bases to trimming and J lost 0 bases, with 7 bases between them. The CDR3 sequence is 12 residues long. CDR3 amino acids: CASRGLNTEAFF. DNA for the CDR3: TGTGCCAGCCGGGGGTTGAACACTGAAGCTTTCTTT.

The CDR3 DNA is TGTGCCAGCTCACCTTCCGGACAGGGGGCGGCTCAGCCCCAGCATTTT. Translation: CASSPSGQGAAQPQHF. The rearrangement joins TRBV18 to TRBJ1-5; the match to TRBD1 covers 11 bases. Germline V gives CDR1 KGHSH, CDR2 LQKENI. With 3 bases clipped from V and 6 bases from J, the junction kept 7 bases outside the gene matches. The CDR3 is 16 residues long.

The V call is TRBV6-5, the J call TRBJ1-2; 8 bases map to TRBD1. Germline CDR1 reads MNHEY; CDR2 reads SVGAGI. The CDR3 is 14 amino acids. With 4 bases clipped from V and 5 bases from J, the junction kept 6 bases outside the gene matches. CDR3 DNA: TGTGCCAGCAGTTTCACAGGGGGACGGTATGGCTACACCTTC. This translates into CASSFTGGRYGYTF.

V is TRBV5-8 and J is TRBJ2-7; tentatively, D is TRBD1 (6 bases). The CDR3 totals 20 residues. Looked up from germline, CDR1 is SGHTS and CDR2 is YDEGEE. V shed 4 bases and J shed 2 bases, with 31 bases lying between them. For the CDR3, the DNA is TGTGCCAGCAGCCATATACCGGACAGTCTTGCCGCCATTCGCACCTACGAGCAGTACGTC. Protein product: CASSHIPDSLAAIRTYEQYV.

The table lists this clone with a count of one. Other nucleotide sequences from this sample produce the same CDR3. The CDR3 here is CASSLVQGTEAFF. The CDR3 region has the DNA TGTGCCAGCAGCTTAGTTCAGGGCACTGAAGCTTTCTTT. This rearrangement joins TRBV7-2 to TRBJ1-1; a weak D match, TRBD1 (5 bases). The ends were cut back, 1 base at V and 4 bases at J, with 7 bases in the middle. The CDR3 totals 13 residues. CDR1 and CDR2 from the germline V gene are SGHTA and FQGNSA.

V gene TRBV7-8 combines with J gene TRBJ1-5; possible D gene TRBD1, 5 bases. Germline CDR1 reads SGHVS; CDR2 reads FQNEAQ. The CDR3 covers 17 residues. Trimming took 5 bases from V and 3 from J, leaving 20 bases between them. CDR3: CASSPIAVQEFNQPQHF. CDR3 in DNA: TGTGCCAGCAGCCCAATTGCGGTACAGGAATTCAATCAGCCCCAGCATTTT.

V gene TRBV11-2 combines with J gene TRBJ2-1, with D uncertain. The V end was cut by 2 bases, the J end by 4 bases, with 9 bases between. The CDR3 extends over 14 amino acids. Germline V gene sequence: CDR1 SGHAT, CDR2 FQNNGV. The CDR3 DNA reads TGTGCCAGCAGCTTAACCTATCCATACAATGAGCAGTTCTTC. Translated, it gives CASSLTYPYNEQFF.

This sequence joins TRBV9 and TRBJ2-1; a possible D gene is TRBD2 (5 bases). Germline V gives CDR1 SGDLS, CDR2 YYNGEE. CDR3 length equals 15 residues. V was clipped by 2 bases and J by 7 bases, with 16 bases between them. The CDR3 coding sequence is TGTGCCAGCAGCGTTCAACCGGGAATGGTAAATGAGCAGTTCTTC. It codes for CASSVQPGMVNEQFF.

This clone was observed a handful of times. The rearrangement uses TRBV7-2 and TRBJ1-2, with D possibly being TRBD1 (5 bases). The CDR3 length is 15 residues. Per germline, CDR1 SGHTA and CDR2 FQGNSA. Trimming cost V 1 base and J 6 bases, with 15 bases left between them. CDR3 nucleotides: TGTGCCAGCAGCTTAGATCTGGGAGGCAGGGATGGCTACACCTTC. Protein: CASSLDLGGRDGYTF.

The rearrangement uses TRBV5-6 and TRBJ2-1; 12 bases are a match to TRBD1. V lost 4 bases to trimming and J lost 8 bases; unmatched junction nucleotides: 19. The germline V gene encodes CDR1 SGHDT and CDR2 YYEEEE. The CDR3 spans 19 residues. CDR3 region: CASSPERDRGPRNLYEQFF. The DNA for the CDR3 is TGTGCCAGCAGCCCGGAAAGGGACAGGGGGCCCCGTAATTTGTATGAGCAGTTCTTC.

CDR3 in amino acids: CASSFTDRFYGNTIYF. The CDR3, as DNA: TGTGCCAGCAGCTTTACCGACAGGTTTTACGGAAACACCATATATTTT. The chain has TRBV7-9 and TRBJ1-3, with TRBD1 as a possible D gene (6 bases). CDR3 length: 16 amino acids. Trimming stripped 3 bases from V and 4 bases from J, with 16 bases between. From germline, CDR1 is SEHNR and CDR2 FQNEAQ (reference sequence).

CDR3 region: CASSLEAGTGDEKLFF. Written as DNA, the CDR3 is TGTGCCAGCAGCTTAGAAGCTGGGACAGGGGATGAAAAACTGTTTTTT. The gene calls are TRBV7-8 and TRBJ1-4, with 10 bases lining up with TRBD1. The CDR3 contains 16 residues. Per germline, CDR1 SGHVS and CDR2 FQNEAQ. The ends lost 1 base at V and 6 bases at J; junction bases unmatched: 5.

The chain carries TRBV25-1 and TRBJ2-1; 11 nucleotides line up with TRBD2. J lost 8 bases, V lost 8 bases, and 11 bases had no gene match. In germline, CDR1 is MGHDK, CDR2 SYGVNS. The CDR3 runs 15 residues. CDR3 in amino acids: CASGPSGRSRHEQFF. As DNA, the CDR3 is TGTGCCAGCGGCCCTAGCGGGAGGAGCCGCCATGAGCAGTTCTTC. Drawing the rest from reference TRBV25-1 and TRBJ2-1, the complete variable domain is EADIYQTPRYLVIGTGKKITLECSQTMGHDKMYWYQQDPGMELHLIHYSYGVNSTEKGDLSSESTVSRIRTEHFPLTLESARPSHTSQYLCASGPSGRSRHEQFFGPGTRLTVL.

The chain recombines TRBV27 with TRBJ1-2; TRBD1 agrees at 7 bases. CDR1 is MNHEY, CDR2 SMNVEV, per germline (reference sequence). The CDR3 is 13 amino acids. Trimming removed 5 bases from V and 8 bases from J; junction bases left unmatched: 8. DNA for the CDR3: TGTGCCAGCAGTACGAACAGGGGTTCGGGCTACACCTTC. This translates into CASSTNRGSGYTF.

CDR3: CASRAGLPSDEQFF. CDR3 DNA: TGTGCCAGTAGGGCAGGGCTCCCTTCGGATGAGCAGTTCTTC. The V and J genes are TRBV5-4 and TRBJ2-1; a weak D match, TRBD1 (5 bases). The CDR3 has 14 amino acids. Trimming took 8 bases from V and 8 from J, leaving 20 bases between them. Per germline, CDR1 SGHNT and CDR2 YYREEE (reference sequence).

The genes are TRBV15 and TRBJ1-2; no definite D call. This CDR3 has 15 residues. Trimming pared 8 bases from V and 5 bases from J, leaving 21 bases between. Germline CDR1 is LNHNV and CDR2 is YYDKDF (reference sequence). In DNA, the CDR3 is TGTGCCACCCAACCCGAAAGGAGAGGGTTATATGGCTACACCTTC. Amino acids: CATQPERRGLYGYTF.

The chain links TRBV30 to TRBJ2-3; D gene uncertain. The CDR3 totals 12 residues. The germline CDR1 and CDR2 sequences are GTSNPN and SVGIG (reference sequence). Trimming took off 5 bases at V and 15 bases at J, with 21 bases between the two ends. The CDR3, as DNA: TGTGCCTGGGCGCCCATCCACGGTCGCTCTTATTTT. This sequence encodes CAWAPIHGRSYF.